A single sample gave rise to the 10 T cell receptor beta chains below, sequenced in a study of neurological immune-mediated disorders. Each CDR3 protein gets one entry after TCRdb re-called the 5' RACE reads with MiXCR. The repertoire has around 94,000 distinct CDR3 sequences, approximately 3.3% of them found once; the top ten carry 5.5% to 6.5%. The sequencing input was PBMCs. The receptors originated from a woman under 30 with multiple sclerosis.

This clonotype appeared a few times. The gene calls are TRBV3-1 and TRBJ2-6; D possibly corresponds to TRBD1 (6 bases). Germline V lookup: CDR1 LGHDT, CDR2 YNNKEL (reference sequence). V was clipped by 0 bases and J by 1 base, with 10 bases between them. The CDR3 contains 17 residues. CDR3 loop: CASSQEQGGSGANVLTF. CDR3 DNA: TGTGCCAGCAGCCAAGAACAGGGTGGATCTGGGGCCAACGTCCTGACTTTC.

In the case of this clonotype: A junction boundary mismatches the germline segment, possibly from a read error. The V and J genes are TRBV20-1 and TRBJ1-4, with D unresolved. CDR1 is DFQATT, CDR2 SNEGSKA, per germline (reference sequence). The CDR3 contains 17 residues. CDR3 loop: CSAREWEKAATNEKLFF. As DNA, the CDR3 is TGCAGTGCTCGAGAATGGGAGAAGGCGGCAACTAATGAAAAACTGTTTTTT.

This clonotype was seen repeatedly, ten times or more. V and J are TRBV20-1 and TRBJ1-1; no clear D gene. Germline CDR1 reads DFQATT; CDR2 reads SNEGSKA (reference sequence). Trimming removed 0 bases from V and 7 bases from J, with 15 bases in between. The CDR3 runs to 14 residues. This chain's CDR3 is CSARDIRGGLEAFF. The CDR3 DNA sequence: TGCAGTGCTAGAGATATCCGGGGAGGCCTTGAAGCTTTCTTT.

This clonotype has a count of ten or more. J is TRBJ2-5 and V is TRBV5-1; 7 bases agree with TRBD1. This CDR3 is built from 14 residues. V trimming: 3 bases; J trimming: 2 bases; junction bases outside the gene matches: 4. Germline V gene data show CDR1 as SGHRS and CDR2 as YFSETQ. CDR3 sequence: CASSSRDRQETQYF. CDR3 DNA: TGCGCCAGCAGCTCCCGGGACAGACAAGAGACCCAGTACTTC.

The table lists this clonotype with many counts. This rearrangement joins TRBV20-1 to TRBJ2-6; D is possibly TRBD1 or TRBD2 (5 bases each). Trimming pared 0 bases from V and 3 bases from J, leaving 12 bases between. The CDR3 runs 16 residues. The germline V gene encodes CDR1 DFQATT and CDR2 SNEGSKA (reference sequence). The CDR3 DNA reads as TGCAGTGCTAGAGATCCAGGGACCGGTGGGGCCAACGTCCTGACTTTC. Its protein is CSARDPGTGGANVLTF.

This clonotype occurred many times. The chain carries TRBV20-1 and TRBJ2-7; no firm D call. This CDR3 comprises 11 residues. Trimming removed 0 bases from V and 3 bases from J, with 3 bases in between. Germline CDR1 reads DFQATT; CDR2 reads SNEGSKA (reference sequence). CDR3 in DNA: TGCAGTGCTAGAGACGGCTACGAGCAGTACTTC. Encoded protein: CSARDGYEQYF.

In its sample, this clonotype was seen many times. The J gene is TRBJ2-7, the V gene TRBV12-3 or TRBV12-4; 8 bases agree with TRBD1. CDR3 length: 13 residues. V lost 4 bases, J lost 4 bases, and 3 bases stayed unmatched. The DNA for the CDR3 is TGTGCCAGCAGTTCGGACAGGGATTACGAGCAGTACTTC. It encodes CASSSDRDYEQYF.

There are many counts of this clonotype. No conserved phenylalanine or tryptophan is present at the end of the CDR3, so a read error is the likely explanation. The DNA is omitted, as the CDR3 cannot be located on it reliably, and the CDR3 follows TCRdb's listing. J is TRBJ2-7 and V is TRBV28; the table's D call of TRBD1 was not tested on the DNA. The CDR3 spans 13 residues, counting both ends. Per the germline V gene, CDR1 is MDHEN and CDR2 is SYDVKM. CDR3 amino acids: CASSRVVGDSEAI.

This clonotype was observed a handful of times. This chain uses TRBV12-3 or TRBV12-4 with TRBJ2-3; no firm D call. The CDR3 totals 14 residues. Deletions cut 0 bases from V and 6 bases from J, with 10 bases between. This CDR3 reads CASSLAQESDTQYF. The CDR3 DNA reads TGTGCCAGCAGTTTAGCTCAAGAGTCGGATACGCAGTATTTT.

This clonotype was counted a few times. The chain couples TRBV7-2 to TRBJ2-7; D remains ambiguous. The CDR3 covers 10 residues. V lost 8 bases, J lost 7 bases, and 9 bases lay in between. The germline V gene encodes CDR1 SGHTA and CDR2 FQGNSA. The CDR3 DNA reads as TGTGCCAGCCACCCCCTAGAGCAGTACTTC. Its protein is CASHPLEQYF.